This TCR beta chain derives from a study of a mutant IDH1 vaccine in newly diagnosed glioma. The overall study: Eight vaccinations went to patients in weeks 1, 3, 5, 7, 11, 15, 19, 23. Patients were pretreated with radiotherapy, temozolomide, or both, mostly both.

TCRdb keeps only in-frame clones here, not all; method: immunoSEQ multiplex PCR. The table has about 12,000 clones, 87% seen once. Time point specified: week 5, during vaccination. Vaccine doses each comprised 300 ug of mutant IDH1 20-mer peptide, with topical imiquimod. Astrocytomas that were new, WHO grade 3 or 4, IDH1-mutant and ATRX-lost were present in the donors. V dropped 4 bases and J dropped 5 bases, with 7 bases sitting between them. The CDR3 loop spans 11 amino acids. The V gene's germline CDR1 is DFQATT and CDR2 SNEGSKA (reference sequence). Worth noting for this clone: Its antigen is undetermined.

J is TRBJ2-3 and V is TRBV20-1; D unclear. This receptor was identified in a woman aged 35 to 49 with glioma. Some clones in this sample may be carry-over from other donors' samples. The sample here was PBMCs, taken from a glioma patient whose treatment included an IDH1 peptide vaccine. CDR3 nucleotides: TGCAGTGCTACCCTTGGAGATACGCAGTATTTT. Its protein is CSATLGDTQYF.